A single sample is the source of the 9 T cell receptor beta chains below, sequenced in a study of shared clonotypes between healthy human individuals. Assay used: immunoSEQ multiplex PCR; TCRdb lists only in-frame clones, some missing. The sample includes approximately 470,000 clones, 70% to 85% seen only once; the top ten take about 12%. The source material was PBMCs. These receptors were collected from a woman between 40 and 50 years old in good health. Some clones in this sample may be carry-over from other donors' samples.

CDR3 region: CASTGGVLHSGNTIYF. The CDR3 DNA is TGTGCCAGTACCGGGGGGGTTCTACACTCTGGAAACACCATATATTTT. V and J are TRBV19 and TRBJ1-3, with D possibly being TRBD1 (5 bases). Germline V lookup: CDR1 LNHDA, CDR2 SQIVND (reference sequence). V was shortened by 7 bases and J by 0 bases, with 16 bases between the two germline ends. The CDR3 length is 16 residues.

This clone appeared a single time. The gene calls are TRBV18 and TRBJ2-7, with D uncertain. V was trimmed by 2 bases and J by 1 base, leaving 9 bases between them. Germline V CDR1 and CDR2: KGHSH, LQKENI. The CDR3 spans 14 residues. CDR3 coding DNA: TGTGCCAGCTCACCAGTACAGCCTTCCTACGAGCAGTACTTC. Its translation is CASSPVQPSYEQYF.

The gene calls are TRBV6-7 and TRBJ2-2; 11 positions agree with TRBD2. TRBV6-7 is an ORF; its function is uncertain. The CDR3 is made up of 14 amino acids. With 5 bases clipped from V and 7 bases from J, the junction kept 3 bases outside the gene matches. The CDR3 coding sequence is TGTGCCAGCAGTCATCTAGCGGGAGGCGGGGAGCTGTTTTTT. Protein product: CASSHLAGGGELFF.

J is TRBJ1-2 and V is TRBV9; D may be TRBD1 (5 bases). Germline V CDR1 and CDR2: SGDLS, YYNGEE. The germline V and J ends were trimmed by 4 bases and 1 base, with 11 bases remaining between them. The CDR3 is made up of 14 amino acids. DNA for the CDR3: TGTGCCAGCAGCCAAACCGGGGGTAACTATGGCTACACCTTC. As protein: CASSQTGGNYGYTF.

This clone was observed many times. The chain combines TRBV4-1 with TRBJ2-1, with TRBD2 matching 10 bases. With 4 bases clipped from V and 9 bases from J, the junction kept 6 bases outside the gene matches. The CDR3 spans 14 residues. CDR1 is MGHRA, CDR2 YSYEKL, per germline. Written as DNA, the CDR3 is TGCGCCAGCAGCCGAGGACTAGCGGAGGCTGAGCAGTTCTTC. Translation gives CASSRGLAEAEQFF.

The chain combines TRBV4-2 with TRBJ2-2; D could derive from TRBD1 or TRBD2 (5 bases each). In germline, CDR1 is LGHNA, CDR2 YNFKEQ. V lost 6 bases and J lost 3, with 11 bases in between. The CDR3 contains 14 residues. The CDR3 here is CASRSGTDTGELFF. Written as DNA, the CDR3 is TGTGCCAGCAGGTCAGGGACGGACACCGGGGAGCTGTTTTTT.

On this clone: At the DNA level, this CDR3 is encoded by other sequences in the same sample as well. The chain is built from TRBV27 and TRBJ2-3; D is unclear. V was clipped by 5 bases and J by 0 bases, with 3 bases between them. The CDR3 is 12 amino acids. The germline V gene has CDR1 MNHEY and CDR2 SMNVEV (reference sequence). In DNA form, the CDR3 reads TGTGCCAGCAGTCCCAGCACAGATACGCAGTATTTT. Translated: CASSPSTDTQYF.

This clone was observed many times. Other DNA sequences in the same sample also yield this CDR3. The V and J genes are TRBV4-1 and TRBJ2-7; the match to TRBD1 covers 8 bases. V gave up 3 bases and J gave up 1 base; unmatched junction bases: 2. Germline V gene sequence: CDR1 MGHRA, CDR2 YSYEKL. The CDR3 length is 14 residues. CDR3 sequence: CASSHRDRSYEQYF. The CDR3 nucleotides are TGCGCCAGCAGCCACCGGGACAGGTCCTACGAGCAGTACTTC.

This clone was detected only once. A far larger clone is one base from this, pointing to a likely read error. J is TRBJ1-5 and V is TRBV27; D gene unclear. Germline CDR1 reads MNHEY; CDR2 reads SMNVEV (reference sequence). V lost 5 bases to trimming and J lost 0 bases, with 5 bases between them. This CDR3 has 13 residues. The CDR3 region is CASSPNSNQPQHF. In DNA form, the CDR3 reads TGTGCCAGCAGTCCAAATAGCAATCAGCCCCAGCATTTT.